The 32 T cell receptor beta chains below come from one sample, sequenced in a study of control samples from healthy donors and cancer patients. Profiled with immunoSEQ multiplex PCR; TCRdb holds only in-frame clones, not every one. The data contain 150,000 to 200,000 clones, 70% to 90% of them singletons. Source material: blood. The receptors originated from a man aged 25-40 years in good health.

The chain couples TRBV5-1 to TRBJ1-3; D remains unclear. CDR1 and CDR2 (germline): SGHRS, YFSETQ. V lost 0 bases and J 8 bases, leaving 3 bases between the germline ends. The CDR3 consists of 11 residues. The CDR3 nucleotides are TGCGCCAGCAGCTTGGGAGACACCATATATTTT. Translating gives CASSLGDTIYF.

The rearrangement joins TRBV7-2 to TRBJ2-7, with 13 bases lining up with TRBD2. Trimming cost V 7 bases and J 4 bases; bases outside gene matches: 7. Germline CDR1 and CDR2: SGHTA and FQGNSA. The CDR3 spans 15 residues. The DNA of the CDR3 is TGTGCCAGCACCTCACCGGGACTAGCGGGATACGAGCAGTACTTC. Translation gives CASTSPGLAGYEQYF.

The chain combines TRBV18 with TRBJ1-3; D is ambiguous. This CDR3 spans 16 amino acids. CDR1 is KGHSH, CDR2 LQKENI, per germline. Trimming took off 3 bases at V and 0 bases at J, with 12 bases between the two ends. In nucleotides, the CDR3 is TGTGCCAGCTCACCCATGACACCGAGCTCTGGAAACACCATATATTTT. Translated: CASSPMTPSSGNTIYF. Drawing the rest from reference TRBV18 and TRBJ1-3, the complete variable domain is NAGVMQNPRHLVRRRGQEARLRCSPMKGHSHVYWYRQLPEEGLKFMVYLQKENIIDESGMPKERFSAEFPKEGPSILRIQQVVRGDSAAYFCASSPMTPSSGNTIYFGEGSWLTVV.

The count of this clone is one. The chain uses TRBV19 and TRBJ1-2; unclear D gene. The CDR3 covers 14 residues. Trimming pared 1 base from V and 1 base from J, leaving 7 bases between. Germline V gene data show CDR1 as LNHDA and CDR2 as SQIVND (reference sequence). This chain's CDR3 is CASSIGDVNYGYTF. The CDR3 DNA sequence: TGTGCCAGTAGTATAGGGGATGTTAACTATGGCTACACCTTC.

The chain has TRBV7-3 and TRBJ2-2, with 7 nucleotides matching TRBD1. The V gene's germline CDR1 is SGHTA and CDR2 FQGTGA. CDR3 length: 16 amino acids. V lost 0 bases to trimming and J lost 4 bases; unmatched junction nucleotides: 5. CDR3: CASSLTGGDRTGELFF. As DNA, the CDR3 is TGTGCCAGCAGCTTAACAGGGGGCGATCGCACCGGGGAGCTGTTTTTT.

This clone has just one count. Here the CDR3 reads CASSLGRTSQETQYF. DNA for the CDR3: TGCGCCAGCAGCTTGGGCAGGACCTCGCAAGAGACCCAGTACTTC. This chain links TRBV5-1 with TRBJ2-5; no firm D call. This CDR3 is 15 amino acids long. V was clipped by 0 bases and J by 2 bases, with 11 bases between them. Looked up from germline, CDR1 is SGHRS and CDR2 is YFSETQ.

The genes are TRBV29-1 and TRBJ1-3, with D maybe TRBD1 (5 bases). Germline V lookup: CDR1 SQVTM, CDR2 ANQGSEA. V lost 4 bases, J lost 5 bases, and 12 bases lay in between. The CDR3 is made up of 13 amino acids. The CDR3 sequence is CSVGGAGRNTIYF. The CDR3 nucleotides are TGCAGCGTTGGCGGGGCAGGGAGAAACACCATATATTTT. The full variable domain, rest sourced from reference TRBV29-1 and TRBJ1-3, is SAVISQKPSRDICQRGTSLTIQCQVDSQVTMMFWYRQQPGQSLTLIATANQGSEATYESGFVIDKFPISRPNLTFSTLTVSNMSPEDSSIYLCSVGGAGRNTIYFGEGSWLTVV.

The rearrangement joins TRBV2 to TRBJ2-5; D possibly matches TRBD1 or TRBD2 (5 bases each). Trimming left V 6 bases short and J 13 bases short, with 18 bases between. The CDR3 length is 12 residues. Germline V gives CDR1 SNHLY, CDR2 FYNNEI. CDR3 region: CASSDGTPRSYF. Written as DNA, the CDR3 is TGTGCCAGCAGCGATGGGACGCCGAGATCGTACTTC.

This chain's CDR3 is CASSLTGSNQPQHF. The CDR3 DNA reads as TGCGCCAGCAGCTTGACGGGCAGCAATCAGCCCCAGCATTTT. The rearrangement uses TRBV5-1 and TRBJ1-5; D is ambiguous. Trimming removed 1 base from V and 1 base from J, with 6 bases in between. The germline gives CDR1 SGHRS, CDR2 YFSETQ. This CDR3 region has 14 residues.

In DNA, the CDR3 is TGTGCCACCAGGAGAACTAGCGGGGTAAGCTCCTACGAGCAGTACTTC. It specifies CATRRTSGVSSYEQYF. The chain couples TRBV5-4 to TRBJ2-7; 10 bases match TRBD2. The CDR3 contains 16 residues. J gave up 0 bases and V 9 bases, and 12 bases lay outside the gene matches. CDR1 and CDR2 from the germline V gene are SGHNT and YYREEE (reference sequence).

The genes are TRBV5-1 and TRBJ2-1; the D is unclear. The germline CDR1 and CDR2 sequences are SGHRS and YFSETQ. Trimming shortened V by 0 bases and J by 9 bases, and 25 bases separated the two germline ends. CDR3 length: 18 amino acids. The CDR3 nucleotides are TGCGCCAGCAGCTTGGCCTCGATCTGGGGAAGTCCAGCCGGTGAGCAGTTCTTC. Protein: CASSLASIWGSPAGEQFF. Full variable domain (missing parts from reference TRBV5-1 and TRBJ2-1): KAGVTQTPRYLIKTRGQQVTLSCSPISGHRSVSWYQQTPGQGLQFLFEYFSETQRNKGNFPGRFSGRQFSNSRSEMNVSTLELGDSALYLCASSLASIWGSPAGEQFFGPGTRLTVL.

This clone was picked up one time. The chain couples TRBV5-6 to TRBJ1-5; 12 bases match TRBD1. The CDR3 is 15 residues long. The V gene's germline CDR1 is SGHDT and CDR2 YYEEEE. The ends lost 2 bases at V and 6 bases at J; junction bases unmatched: 3. The CDR3 region has the DNA TGTGCCAGCAGCTTAAGGGACAGGGGGCTTCAGCCCCAGCATTTT. Protein sequence: CASSLRDRGLQPQHF.

The chain couples TRBV5-1 to TRBJ1-2; D not certain. Germline V gives CDR1 SGHRS, CDR2 YFSETQ. The CDR3 contains 13 residues. Trimming removed 0 bases at V and 5 bases at J, with 8 bases between. The CDR3 sequence: CASSLVTNYGYTF. CDR3 DNA sequence: TGCGCCAGCAGCTTGGTGACAAATTATGGCTACACCTTC.

The CDR3 loop reads CASSEAPSRGYEQYF. CDR3 nucleotides: TGTGCCAGCAGTGAAGCCCCTAGCCGGGGTTACGAGCAGTACTTC. V and J are TRBV6-1 and TRBJ2-7, with D perhaps matching TRBD2 (5 bases). CDR3 length: 15 residues. Per germline, CDR1 MNHNS and CDR2 SASEGT. V lost 0 bases to trimming and J lost 4 bases, with 13 bases between them.

The chain joins TRBV20-1 to TRBJ1-5; no clear D gene. In germline, CDR1 is DFQATT, CDR2 SNEGSKA (reference sequence). This CDR3 is built from 11 residues. The V end lost 2 bases, the J end lost 1 base, and 0 bases lay between the germline ends. The CDR3 sequence: CSARSNQPQHF. The CDR3 DNA follows: TGCAGTGCTAGAAGCAATCAGCCCCAGCATTTT.

J is TRBJ1-1 and V is TRBV7-9; no reliable D call. V was cut by 5 bases and J by 6 bases, with 7 bases left in between. The CDR3 consists of 11 residues. The germline gives CDR1 SEHNR, CDR2 FQNEAQ (reference sequence). CDR3 protein: CASSVGPEAFF. The CDR3, as DNA: TGTGCCAGCAGCGTAGGCCCTGAAGCTTTCTTT.

CDR3 residues: CAPRAAAYEQYF. The CDR3 nucleotides are TGTGCCCCAAGGGCGGCAGCCTACGAGCAGTACTTC. The chain employs TRBV19 and TRBJ2-7; D call uncertain. The germline CDR1 and CDR2 sequences are LNHDA and SQIVND (reference sequence). V dropped 11 bases and J dropped 2 bases, with 13 bases sitting between them. CDR3 length: 12 residues.

The chain uses TRBV18 and TRBJ2-7; 7 nucleotides match TRBD2. J was trimmed by 4 bases and V by 2 bases; bases with no gene match: 8. The CDR3 is 15 amino acids. CDR1 and CDR2 from the germline V gene are KGHSH and LQKENI. The CDR3 DNA reads TGTGCCAGCTCACCATACGCGGGAGCCCCTTACGAGCAGTACTTC. Translating gives CASSPYAGAPYEQYF.

The chain has TRBV28 and TRBJ2-7, with a tentative D call TRBD1 (6 bases). CDR3 length: 11 residues. Trimming stripped 4 bases from V and 12 bases from J, with 13 bases between. Germline CDR1 reads MDHEN; CDR2 reads SYDVKM. The DNA for the CDR3 is TGTGCCAGCAGTTCTCCTCAGGGGCTGTACTTC. It translates to CASSSPQGLYF.

This clone appeared a single time. V and J are TRBV28 and TRBJ2-3, with 7 bases lining up with TRBD2. Germline V gene data show CDR1 as MDHEN and CDR2 as SYDVKM. There are 15 residues in the CDR3. Unmatched junction bases numbered 15, after V lost 9 bases and J lost 6 bases. The CDR3 protein is CASWGGAGISDTQYF. The CDR3 DNA reads as TGTGCCAGTTGGGGGGGAGCGGGGATTTCCGATACGCAGTATTTT.

This clone showed up just a few times. The chain uses TRBV11-2 and TRBJ1-6; 8 nucleotides line up with TRBD1. This CDR3 spans 16 amino acids. Unmatched junction bases numbered 9, after V lost 2 bases and J lost 9 bases. CDR1 is SGHAT, CDR2 FQNNGV, per germline. The CDR3 DNA reads as TGTGCCAGCAGCTTACCAGTTGGACAGGGAGGTTCACCCCTCCACTTT. Its protein is CASSLPVGQGGSPLHF.

V usage is TRBV19 and J usage is TRBJ2-1; D possibly corresponds to TRBD1 (5 bases). The ends were cut back, 0 bases at V and 8 bases at J, with 14 bases in the middle. The CDR3 is 15 residues long. Germline V gives CDR1 LNHDA, CDR2 SQIVND (reference sequence). In nucleotides, the CDR3 is TGTGCCAGTAGTATAGACAGGGCGAGTTTCGATGAGCAGTTCTTC. Translating gives CASSIDRASFDEQFF.

The genes are TRBV19 and TRBJ2-1, with 7 bases matching TRBD2. V was clipped by 7 bases and J by 2 bases; unmatched bases: 8. Per the germline V gene, CDR1 is LNHDA and CDR2 is SQIVND (reference sequence). The CDR3 covers 15 residues. The CDR3 nucleotides are TGTGCCAGTACCCTGAGCGGGGCCCCCTACAATGAGCAGTTCTTC. This gives the protein CASTLSGAPYNEQFF.

The rearrangement links TRBV5-1 to TRBJ2-5; 7 bases line up with TRBD2. The junction had 7 bases not matched to a gene; V was cut back by 4 bases and J by 4 bases. The germline V gene encodes CDR1 SGHRS and CDR2 YFSETQ. This CDR3 has 14 residues. The chain's CDR3 is CASSRGLVSETQYF. The DNA of the CDR3 is TGCGCCAGCAGCCGTGGACTAGTCTCAGAGACCCAGTACTTC.

The gene calls are TRBV19 and TRBJ1-1, with D uncertain. The germline CDR1 and CDR2 sequences are LNHDA and SQIVND (reference sequence). V lost 6 bases, J lost 1 base, and 6 bases lay in between. The length of the CDR3 is 12 residues. As DNA, the CDR3 is TGTGCCAGTAGGCCTGAGAACACTGAAGCTTTCTTT. This sequence encodes CASRPENTEAFF.

The V gene is TRBV7-8, the J gene TRBJ1-3; TRBD1 aligns across 7 bases. CDR1 SGHVS and CDR2 FQNEAQ come from the germline V gene. The CDR3 runs 16 residues. J was trimmed by 3 bases and V by 1 base; bases with no gene match: 6. The CDR3 here is CASSLDPGGYGNTIYF. CDR3 in DNA: TGTGCCAGCAGCTTAGATCCAGGGGGATATGGAAACACCATATATTTT.

The chain uses TRBV10-3 and TRBJ2-5, with 8 bases fitting TRBD1. The CDR3 loop spans 16 amino acids. V lost 4 bases and J lost 1; bases outside the gene matches: 8. The germline CDR1 and CDR2 sequences are ENHRY and SYGVKD. CDR3 residues: CAISARLTGGQETQYF. CDR3 DNA: TGTGCCATCAGTGCCCGCCTTACAGGGGGCCAAGAGACCCAGTACTTC.

The chain couples TRBV6-5 to TRBJ1-3; 7 positions agree with TRBD1. After removal of 5 bases from V and 4 bases from J, the junction contained 8 bases not matched to a gene. Per germline, CDR1 MNHEY and CDR2 SVGAGI. CDR3 length equals 15 residues. DNA for the CDR3: TGTGCCAGCAGTACTGTCAGGGGGGCCGGAAACACCATATATTTT. This encodes CASSTVRGAGNTIYF.

This rearrangement joins TRBV2 to TRBJ1-5; D perhaps matches TRBD1 (6 bases). CDR3 size: 13 residues. Per germline, CDR1 SNHLY and CDR2 FYNNEI. Trimming shortened V by 8 bases and J by 4 bases, and 12 bases separated the two germline ends. The CDR3 DNA is TGTGCCAGCTCGGGCACAGGGAATCAGCCCCAGCATTTT. Its protein is CASSGTGNQPQHF.

This sequence joins TRBV15 and TRBJ2-1; D is uncertain. The CDR3 is made up of 15 amino acids. V lost 3 bases and J 6 bases, leaving 15 bases between the germline ends. Germline CDR1 is LNHNV and CDR2 is YYDKDF (reference sequence). The CDR3 region is CATSSEGLSANEQFF. As DNA, the CDR3 is TGTGCCACCAGCAGTGAAGGGCTTTCGGCCAATGAGCAGTTCTTC.

The CDR3 region is CASSQESTGVGNTIYF. In DNA form, the CDR3 reads TGCGCCAGCAGCCAAGAATCGACAGGGGTTGGAAACACCATATATTTT. J is TRBJ1-3 and V is TRBV4-3, with 8 bases lining up with TRBD1. The germline CDR1 and CDR2 sequences are LGHNA and YSLEER. The CDR3 sequence is 16 residues long. J gave up 3 bases and V 0 bases, and 4 bases lay outside the gene matches.

This sequence joins TRBV10-2 and TRBJ1-1; D gene uncertain. The CDR3 is 14 residues long. Trimming removed 4 bases at V and 3 bases at J, with 12 bases between. Germline CDR1 and CDR2: WSHSY and SAAADI. CDR3 DNA sequence: TGCGCCAGCAGTGTGGCGGGTAGGCACACTGAAGCTTTCTTT. Its protein is CASSVAGRHTEAFF.